This T cell receptor (beta chain) emerged from a study of regulatory T cells in long-lasting Graves disease. Study-level points and caveats: TRBV28, TRBJ1-2 and TRBJ2-5 emerged as the favored segments in persistent disease. Compared with new cases, persistent Graves' patients showed reduced TCR diversity.

Germline V gene sequence: CDR1 MNHEY, CDR2 SVGEGT. The CDR3 contains 13 residues. With 0 bases removed from V and 8 bases from J, the gap between germline ends came to 10 bases. Concerning this clonotype itself: Its antigen is undetermined.

In building TCR beta libraries, iRepertoire HTBI primers were used together with Arm-PCR of CDR3 regions. TCRdb re-analysed the multiplex PCR reads in MiXCR, keeping a single row per CDR3 protein. The table lists 400,000 to 550,000 distinct CDR3 sequences, approximately 16% of them singletons. Described time point: newly diagnosed GD, antithyroid drugs for less than 3 months. Extracted PBMC RNA gave rise to the TCR library. Patient provenance is recorded as an endocrinology department in Xi'an, China. These data were also reused for a study on T cells in Graves' hyperthyroidism and ophthalmopathy. That study reports: Most thyroid clonotypes expanded above 0.001 were also detected in blood.

The rearrangement uses TRBV6-2 or TRBV6-3 and TRBJ1-1; D possibly corresponds to TRBD1 (6 bases). This sequence was found in a woman aged 18-29 years with Graves disease. The input for sequencing was peripheral blood mononuclear cells (PBMCs), taken at new diagnosis, from a patient treated with antithyroid drugs. The chain's CDR3 is CASSYSGTPEAFF. As DNA, the CDR3 is TGTGCCAGCAGTTACTCAGGGACACCCGAAGCTTTCTTT.